These 17 T cell receptor beta chains were sequenced from one sample in a study of blood T cell repertoires in COVID-19. Profiling relied on immunoSEQ multiplex PCR, and the TCRdb table lists in-frame clones only, not all of them. The sample comprises some 260,000 clones, nearly 90% of which are singletons, and about 2.1% rests with the top ten. Material for sequencing was peripheral blood. The receptors come from a woman aged 40 to 49 who had recovered from COVID-19.

The chain carries TRBV5-4 and TRBJ2-7; 11 positions match TRBD2. Germline values: CDR1 SGHNT, CDR2 YYREEE (reference sequence). The V segment lost 1 base and the J segment 7 bases; nucleotides outside the gene matches: 13. The CDR3 has 17 amino acids. CDR3 region: CASSLFLAGGLSGEQYF. CDR3 DNA sequence: TGTGCCAGCAGCTTGTTTCTAGCGGGGGGATTATCGGGTGAGCAGTACTTC.

The V call is TRBV6-2 or TRBV6-3, the J call TRBJ1-5; D is uncertain. Deletions cut 4 bases from V and 0 bases from J, with 13 bases between. The CDR3 runs to 16 residues. CDR1 is MNHEY, CDR2 SVGEGT, per germline. CDR3 DNA: TGTGCCAGCAGTTCCACCGCGAGCTATAGCAATCAGCCCCAGCATTTT. Translation gives CASSSTASYSNQPQHF.

The gene calls are TRBV6-2 or TRBV6-3 and TRBJ2-2; 11 bases fit TRBD2. J lost 4 bases, V lost 4 bases, and 8 bases had no gene match. The CDR3 is made up of 17 amino acids. CDR1 MNHEY and CDR2 SVGEGT come from the germline V gene. The CDR3 region has the DNA TGTGCCAGCAGTTCCCTTAGCGGGGGGGCAATCACCGGGGAGCTGTTTTTT. Its protein is CASSSLSGGAITGELFF.

The gene calls are TRBV19 and TRBJ2-3, with 10 bases matching TRBD2. Looked up from germline, CDR1 is LNHDA and CDR2 is SQIVND (reference sequence). V was clipped by 6 bases and J by 4 bases; unmatched bases: 7. The CDR3 totals 15 residues. DNA of the CDR3: TGTGCCAGTAGGATTCTAGCGGGGGCGTCAGATACGCAGTATTTT. It yields the protein CASRILAGASDTQYF.

The chain carries TRBV7-8 and TRBJ2-3, with 9 bases that match TRBD2. The junction had 14 bases not matched to a gene; V was cut back by 4 bases and J by 0 bases. In germline, CDR1 is SGHVS, CDR2 FQNEAQ. The CDR3 extends over 19 amino acids. The CDR3 loop is CASSWGGLAGLASTDTQYF. CDR3 nucleotides: TGTGCCAGCAGCTGGGGGGGCCTAGCGGGGTTAGCTAGCACAGATACGCAGTATTTT.

This clone was found once. In nucleotides, the CDR3 is TGTGCCAGCAGTTTGGCCCGAGGTAGCGAGCAGTACTTC. Translated: CASSLARGSEQYF. The V and J genes are TRBV6-2 or TRBV6-3 and TRBJ2-7; the D is unclear. This CDR3 comprises 13 residues. The V and J ends lost 4 bases and 6 bases respectively, with 13 bases between them. Germline V gives CDR1 MNHEY, CDR2 SVGEGT.

Here the CDR3 DNA reads TGTGCCAGCAGTTTGGGGACACTACAATTGGAGACTGAAGCTTTCTTT. Amino acid sequence: CASSLGTLQLETEAFF. J is TRBJ1-1 and V is TRBV6-5; the D gene is possibly TRBD1 (6 bases). CDR3 length: 16 amino acids. Germline CDR1 and CDR2: MNHEY and SVGAGI. Trimming took off 4 bases at V and 5 bases at J, with 20 bases between the two ends.

V is TRBV6-6 and J is TRBJ2-7, with a weak D call TRBD1 (6 bases). Trimming left V 6 bases short and J 7 bases short, with 10 bases between. The CDR3 covers 11 residues. Germline V gene lookup returns CDR1 MNHNY and CDR2 SVGAGI (reference sequence). The CDR3 bases are TGTGCCAGCAGCACCACAGGGGAGCAGTACTTC. As protein: CASSTTGEQYF.

The chain uses TRBV28 and TRBJ2-7; 7 positions agree with TRBD1. This CDR3 region has 14 residues. CDR1 is MDHEN, CDR2 SYDVKM, per germline. J was trimmed by 4 bases and V by 5 bases; bases with no gene match: 8. CDR3 in amino acids: CASSGTVARYEQYF. CDR3 sequence (DNA): TGTGCCAGCAGTGGGACAGTTGCAAGGTACGAGCAGTACTTC.

The chain combines TRBV5-4 with TRBJ2-5, with D perhaps matching TRBD2 (6 bases). Trimming left V 4 bases short and J 6 bases short, with 19 bases between. Germline assignment: CDR1 SGHNT and CDR2 YYREEE (reference sequence). The CDR3 consists of 15 residues. CDR3 in DNA: TGTGCCAGCAGCCCGGATGAGGGAGGACGGAAGACCCAGTACTTC. This codes for CASSPDEGGRKTQYF.

In its sample, this clone was seen once. This chain links TRBV7-2 with TRBJ1-2; D remains unclear. CDR1 and CDR2 from the germline V gene are SGHTA and FQGNSA. The CDR3 is 14 amino acids. The ends were cut back, 3 bases at V and 4 bases at J, with 12 bases in the middle. The CDR3 DNA reads as TGTGCCAGCAGCTTCGTACAGTCGACCTATGGCTACACCTTC. It encodes CASSFVQSTYGYTF.

The chain couples TRBV4-3 to TRBJ2-1, with D possibly being TRBD2 (7 bases). The length of the CDR3 is 17 residues. Per the germline V gene, CDR1 is LGHNA and CDR2 is YSLEER. The V end was cut by 2 bases, the J end by 2 bases, with 16 bases between. CDR3 sequence (DNA): TGCGCCAGCAGCCAAAATCACCGGGGGGCCGCCTACAATGAGCAGTTCTTC. Encoded protein: CASSQNHRGAAYNEQFF.

The chain carries TRBV6-5 and TRBJ2-7; 8 bases fit TRBD1. The CDR3 spans 14 residues. Trimming took 8 bases from V and 3 from J; bases not matched to a gene: 9. CDR1 and CDR2 (germline): MNHEY, SVGAGI. The CDR3 loop reads CASPPDRAGYEQYF. In DNA form, the CDR3 reads TGTGCCAGCCCCCCGGACAGGGCCGGCTACGAGCAGTACTTC.

The chain carries TRBV2 and TRBJ2-7; tentative D call: TRBD2 (6 bases). The germline V gene encodes CDR1 SNHLY and CDR2 FYNNEI. Trimming removed 7 bases at V and 0 bases at J, with 10 bases between. The CDR3 is made up of 13 amino acids. CDR3 nucleotides: TGTGCCAGCACCCGGAGGGCCTCCTACGAGCAGTACTTC. Protein product: CASTRRASYEQYF.

The chain has TRBV6-6 and TRBJ1-2; no reliable D call. This CDR3 comprises 14 residues. Deletions cut 2 bases from V and 0 bases from J, with 7 bases between. Germline loops: CDR1 MNHNY, CDR2 SVGAGI (reference sequence). The CDR3 here is CASSYAGTNYGYTF. The CDR3 nucleotides are TGTGCCAGCAGTTACGCCGGGACTAACTATGGCTACACCTTC.

The chain employs TRBV2 and TRBJ2-7; 7 bases align to TRBD1. Germline V CDR1 and CDR2: SNHLY, FYNNEI. This CDR3 has 14 amino acids. V shed 8 bases and J 3 bases; nucleotides not matched to a gene: 10. In DNA form, the CDR3 reads TGTGCCAGCGCTAATCGACCAGGGGGCTACGAGCAGTACTTC. As protein: CASANRPGGYEQYF.

The J gene is TRBJ2-1, the V gene TRBV5-1; weak D call: TRBD1 (8 bases). Trimming pared 0 bases from V and 2 bases from J, leaving 15 bases between. Germline V lookup: CDR1 SGHRS, CDR2 YFSETQ. There are 17 residues in the CDR3. CDR3 nucleotide sequence: TGCGCCAGCAGCTTGGCCTGGACAGGGAGGGCCTACAATGAGCAGTTCTTC. Translated: CASSLAWTGRAYNEQFF.